This T cell receptor (beta chain) was identified during a study of blood T cell repertoires in COVID-19 (dated by TCRdb to between 2020 and 2021). Study-wide context: Samples covering the acute and convalescent phases of COVID-19 were provided by collaborators in the United States, Italy and Spain. The material from the prospective study consisted of cDNA or gDNA derived from T cells, B-cell-depleted T cells, or PBMCs. The dataset comprised deeply sampled blood TCRbeta repertoires from subjects exposed to, actively infected with, or recovered from COVID-19. The repertoires were released in a freely available public database meant as a resource for research on the immune response to SARS-CoV-2. Samples came from the ongoing ImmuneRACE study (first 160 participants) plus 1,254 subjects from 6 global collaborators. The sample metadata nearly always contained a de-identified subject ID, COVID-19 status, age in years and sex. Where available, HLA class I and class II types were taken from metadata supplied by the sample provider and were not determined by assay-based typing.

There are 13 amino acids in the CDR3, from cysteine to phenylalanine inclusive. Here the CDR3 DNA is all that survives: 39 bases in frame from base 1. CDR1 and CDR2, looked up from the germline V gene, are SNHLY and FYNNEI. The V and J ends are trimmed by 7 bases and 1 base, leaving 11 bases between them. The collaborating institutions used their own protocols to collect whole blood in K2EDTA tubes. For TCRbeta analysis, collaborators shipped samples in one of three forms: frozen whole blood, isolated PBMCs, or DNA extracted from either of those sample types. Turning to this clone: Its antigen remains undetermined. Per-nucleotide qualities are absent, and no much larger clonotype sits a single base away.

Study-wide conclusions, independent of this receptor: How much clinical and demographic metadata was included differed by source and by participant, and the metadata was provided uncurated.

The immunoSEQ Assay, a bias-controlled multiplex PCR, was used to amplify TCRbeta CDR3 regions from genomic DNA. The source study handled its data this way. The number of nucleated cells in each sample was estimated from the amplification of reference gene primers within the assay. Sequence reads were collapsed and filtered to measure the absolute abundance of every unique TCRbeta CDR3 rearrangement. For each sample, productive Simpson clonality was calculated as the square root of Simpson's diversity index across productive rearrangements. TCRdb holds this immuneACCESS table with in-frame rearrangements only. Some clones are missing; in checked studies, unresolved V genes explain under half, and the rest has no known cause. V, J and clone size reflect that table, while D and trimming were determined from the DNA. The sample table shows under 200,000 clones, and roughly 88% are seen once. The top ten clones comprise roughly a tenth of the sample.

Sequenced: peripheral blood. The chain was built from TRBV2 and TRBJ2-7; the best D guess is TRBD1, with 6 bases matching. The clonotype was recovered from a woman of 80 years or more with active or convalescent COVID-19. DNA sequence: TGTGCCAGCATGAGCAGGGGATCCTACGAGCAGTACTTC. Its protein is CASMSRGSYEQYF.